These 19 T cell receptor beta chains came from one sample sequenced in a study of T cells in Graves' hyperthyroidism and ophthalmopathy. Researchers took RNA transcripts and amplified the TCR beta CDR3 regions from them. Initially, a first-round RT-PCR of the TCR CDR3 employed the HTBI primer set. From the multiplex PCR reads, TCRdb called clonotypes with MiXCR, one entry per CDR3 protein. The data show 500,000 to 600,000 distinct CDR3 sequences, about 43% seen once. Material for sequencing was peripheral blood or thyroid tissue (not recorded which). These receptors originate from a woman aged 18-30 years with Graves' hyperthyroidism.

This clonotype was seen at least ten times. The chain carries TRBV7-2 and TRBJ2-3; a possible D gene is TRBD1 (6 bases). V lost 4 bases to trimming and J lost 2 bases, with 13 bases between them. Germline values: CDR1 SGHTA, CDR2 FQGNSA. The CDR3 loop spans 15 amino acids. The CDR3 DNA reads TGTGCCAGCAGCTCTTGGCAGGGGTACACAGATACGCAGTATTTT. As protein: CASSSWQGYTDTQYF.

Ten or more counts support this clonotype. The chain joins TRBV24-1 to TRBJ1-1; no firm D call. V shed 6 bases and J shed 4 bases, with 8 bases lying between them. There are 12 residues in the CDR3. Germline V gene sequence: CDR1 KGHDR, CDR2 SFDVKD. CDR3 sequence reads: CATSSTATEAFF. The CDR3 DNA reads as TGTGCCACCAGTTCCACCGCCACTGAAGCTTTCTTT.

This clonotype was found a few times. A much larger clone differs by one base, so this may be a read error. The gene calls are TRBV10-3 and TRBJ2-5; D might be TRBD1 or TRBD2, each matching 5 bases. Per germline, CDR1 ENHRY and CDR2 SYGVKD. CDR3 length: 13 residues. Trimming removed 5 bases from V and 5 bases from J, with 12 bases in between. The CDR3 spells CAISSGTVETQYF. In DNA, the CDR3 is TGTGCCATCAGTTCCGGGACGGTCGAGACCCAGTACTTC.

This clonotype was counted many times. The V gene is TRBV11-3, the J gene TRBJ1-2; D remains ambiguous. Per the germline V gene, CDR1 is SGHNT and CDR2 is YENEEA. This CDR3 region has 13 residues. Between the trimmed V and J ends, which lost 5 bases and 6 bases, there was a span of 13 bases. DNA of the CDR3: TGTGCCAGCAGCCCCACGGCTGTCCATGGCTACACCTTC. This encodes CASSPTAVHGYTF.

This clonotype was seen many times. Here the CDR3 reads CSARIQNTGELFF. The CDR3 nucleotides are TGCAGTGCACGAATACAGAACACCGGGGAGCTGTTTTTT. The genes are TRBV20-1 and TRBJ2-2; unclear D gene. V was trimmed by 6 bases and J by 1 base, leaving 9 bases between them. Germline values: CDR1 DFQATT, CDR2 SNEGSKA (reference sequence). The CDR3 is 13 residues long.

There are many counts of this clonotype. CDR3 nucleotides: TGTGCCAGCAGCGACGGGGCCTATGGCTACACCTTC. Encoded protein: CASSDGAYGYTF. The chain employs TRBV27 and TRBJ1-2; a weak D match, TRBD1 (5 bases). The V gene lost 6 bases and the J gene lost 4 bases, with 9 bases spanning the gap. This CDR3 contains 12 residues. Per the germline V gene, CDR1 is MNHEY and CDR2 is SMNVEV (reference sequence).

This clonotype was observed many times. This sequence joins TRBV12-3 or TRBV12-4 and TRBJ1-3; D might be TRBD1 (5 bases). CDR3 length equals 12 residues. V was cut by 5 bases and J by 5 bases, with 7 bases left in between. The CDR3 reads CASSKDRNTIYF. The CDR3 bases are TGTGCCAGCAGTAAGGACAGAAACACCATATATTTT.

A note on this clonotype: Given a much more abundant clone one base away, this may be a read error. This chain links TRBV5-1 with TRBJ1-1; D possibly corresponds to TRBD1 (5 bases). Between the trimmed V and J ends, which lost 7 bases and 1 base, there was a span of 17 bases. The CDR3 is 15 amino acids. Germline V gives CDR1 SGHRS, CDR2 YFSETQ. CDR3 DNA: TGCGCCAGCGGCGGAACCGGGACGACGAACACTGAAGCTTTCTTT. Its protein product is CASGGTGTTNTEAFF.

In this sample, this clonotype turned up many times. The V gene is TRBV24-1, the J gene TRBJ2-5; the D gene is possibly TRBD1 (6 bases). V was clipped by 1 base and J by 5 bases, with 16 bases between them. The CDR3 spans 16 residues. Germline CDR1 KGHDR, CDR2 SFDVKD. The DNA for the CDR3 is TGTGCCACCAGTGATTTTGGGGAACAGGGTACCGAGACCCAGTACTTC. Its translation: CATSDFGEQGTETQYF.

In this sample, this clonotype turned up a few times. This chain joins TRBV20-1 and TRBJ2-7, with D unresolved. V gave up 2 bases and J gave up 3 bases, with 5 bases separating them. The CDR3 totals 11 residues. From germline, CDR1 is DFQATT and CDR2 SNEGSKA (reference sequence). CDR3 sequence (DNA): TGCAGTGCTAGAAAGGACTACGAGCAGTACTTC. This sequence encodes CSARKDYEQYF.

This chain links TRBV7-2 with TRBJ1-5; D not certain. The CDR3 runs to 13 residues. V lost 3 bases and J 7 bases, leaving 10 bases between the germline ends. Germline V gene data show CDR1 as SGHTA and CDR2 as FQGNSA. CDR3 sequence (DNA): TGTGCCAGCAGCTTGTCTTTCCGACAGCCCCAGCATTTT. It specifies CASSLSFRQPQHF.

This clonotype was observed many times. CDR3 nucleotides: TGTGCCAGCAGTGAATATGATCCTACTAGCGGGTACTCTGGGGCCAACGTCCTGACTTTC. Its translation: CASSEYDPTSGYSGANVLTF. The chain carries TRBV2 and TRBJ2-6; 9 nucleotides agree with TRBD2. The CDR3 consists of 20 residues. CDR1 and CDR2 from the germline V gene are SNHLY and FYNNEI. V was clipped by 2 bases and J by 0 bases; unmatched bases: 11.

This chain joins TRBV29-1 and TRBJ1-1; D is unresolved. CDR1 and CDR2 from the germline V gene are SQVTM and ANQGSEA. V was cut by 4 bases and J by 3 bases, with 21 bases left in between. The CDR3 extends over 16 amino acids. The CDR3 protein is CSVVEGKSYGYTEAFF. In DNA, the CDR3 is TGCAGCGTTGTGGAGGGTAAATCCTATGGCTACACTGAAGCTTTCTTT.

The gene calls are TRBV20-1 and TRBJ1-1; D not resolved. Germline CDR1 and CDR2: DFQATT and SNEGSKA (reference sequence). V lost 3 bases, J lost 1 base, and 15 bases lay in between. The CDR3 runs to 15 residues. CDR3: CSARDSGEGNTEAFF. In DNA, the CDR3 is TGCAGTGCTAGGGATTCGGGAGAGGGGAACACTGAAGCTTTCTTT.

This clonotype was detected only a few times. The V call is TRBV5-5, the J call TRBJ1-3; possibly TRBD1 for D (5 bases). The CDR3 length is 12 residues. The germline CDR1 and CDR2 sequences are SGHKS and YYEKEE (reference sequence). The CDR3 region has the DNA TGTGCTTCTGCGGGGCCTGGAAACACCATATATTTT. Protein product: CASAGPGNTIYF. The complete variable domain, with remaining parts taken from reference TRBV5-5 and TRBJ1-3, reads DAGVTQSPTHLIKTRGQQVTLRCSPISGHKSVSWYQQVLGQGPQFIFQYYEKEERGRGNFPDRFSARQFPNYSSELNVNALLLGDSALYLCASAGPGNTIYFGEGSWLTVV.

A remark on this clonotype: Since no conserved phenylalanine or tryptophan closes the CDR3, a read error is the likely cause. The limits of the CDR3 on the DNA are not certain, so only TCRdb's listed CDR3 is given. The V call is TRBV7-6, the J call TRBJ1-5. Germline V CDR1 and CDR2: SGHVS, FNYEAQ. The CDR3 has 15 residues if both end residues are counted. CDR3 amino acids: CASSLTGNSNQPRPR.

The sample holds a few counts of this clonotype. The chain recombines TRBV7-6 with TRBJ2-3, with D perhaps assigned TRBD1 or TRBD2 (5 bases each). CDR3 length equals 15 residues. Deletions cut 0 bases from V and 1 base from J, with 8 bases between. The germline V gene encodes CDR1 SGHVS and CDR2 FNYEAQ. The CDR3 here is CASSLARGGTDTQYF. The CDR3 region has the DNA TGTGCCAGCAGCTTAGCGAGAGGGGGCACAGATACGCAGTATTTT.

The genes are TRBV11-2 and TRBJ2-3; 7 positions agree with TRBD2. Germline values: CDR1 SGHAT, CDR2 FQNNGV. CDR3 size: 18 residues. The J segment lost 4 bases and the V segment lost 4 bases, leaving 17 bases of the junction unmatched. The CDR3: CASSSFVGVDGRPDTQYF. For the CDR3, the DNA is TGTGCCAGCAGCTCTTTCGTTGGTGTGGACGGGAGGCCAGATACGCAGTATTTT.

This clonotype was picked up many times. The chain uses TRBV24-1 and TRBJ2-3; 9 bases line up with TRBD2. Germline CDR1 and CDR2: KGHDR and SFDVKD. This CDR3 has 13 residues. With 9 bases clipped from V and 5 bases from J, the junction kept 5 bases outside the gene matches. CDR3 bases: TGTGCCACCGGGGAGACTAGCGGAGATACGCAGTATTTT. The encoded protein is CATGETSGDTQYF.